The subject of this entry is one TCR beta chain. This specimen comes from a study of blood T cell repertoires in COVID-19. Study-wide context: In each case, the material was cDNA or gDNA derived from T cells, B-cell-depleted T cells, or PBMCs.

In the authors' workflow: From reference gene primer amplification, estimates of nucleated cell counts were derived. Only in-frame clones appear in the TCRdb table, and some are missing; sequencing was by immunoSEQ multiplex PCR. From that table come the V and J calls and clone size; the DNA was used to work out D and trimming. There are hundreds of thousands of clones in the sample; less than 85% occur only once, and 2% to 3% lies in the top ten. There are 13 residues in the CDR3. V shed 5 bases and J shed 8 bases, with 13 bases lying between them. Germline-derived CDR1 and CDR2 are SEHNR and FQNEAQ (reference sequence).

What was sequenced was PBMCs or T cells enriched from blood (not recorded which). The chain links TRBV7-9 to TRBJ2-1; perhaps TRBD2 as D (5 bases). The TCR was taken from a woman in her fifties or sixties who had recovered from COVID-19. The chain's CDR3 is CASSASLADEQFF. The CDR3 DNA reads TGTGCCAGCAGCGCCTCGCTAGCCGATGAGCAGTTCTTC.